This entry lists 3 T cell receptor beta chains sequenced from one sample in a study of shared clonotypes between healthy human individuals. Generated by immunoSEQ multiplex PCR, the TCRdb table keeps only in-frame clones and is missing some. The table includes roughly 2.2 million clones, just under 95% detected once. Sequenced sample: naive CD4+ T cells from PBMCs. Sample subset: CD45RA+ positively selected. These receptors originate from a man aged 18 to 29 in good health. Some clones in this sample may be carry-over from other donors' samples.

The J gene is TRBJ1-1, the V gene TRBV9; D not certain. The CDR3 sequence is 15 residues long. Germline lookup yields CDR1 SGDLS and CDR2 YYNGEE. The V and J ends lost 0 bases and 1 base respectively, with 10 bases between them. DNA for the CDR3: TGTGCCAGCAGCGTAGAGGTGAACAGGAACACTGAAGCTTTCTTT. It is translated as CASSVEVNRNTEAFF.

The V gene is TRBV18, the J gene TRBJ2-3; D gene uncertain. CDR1 and CDR2 (germline): KGHSH, LQKENI. This CDR3 region has 15 residues. Trimming shortened V by 3 bases and J by 8 bases, and 18 bases separated the two germline ends. This CDR3 reads CASSPVGSNLRTQYF. Here the CDR3 DNA reads TGTGCCAGCTCACCCGTCGGAAGTAACCTTCGTACGCAGTATTTT.

This chain links TRBV9 with TRBJ2-7; D is unclear. V was pared by 0 bases and J by 6 bases, with 7 bases between. In germline, CDR1 is SGDLS, CDR2 YYNGEE. The CDR3 has 12 amino acids. CDR3 nucleotide sequence: TGTGCCAGCAGCGTAGAATCGCCCGAGCAGTACTTC. The encoded protein is CASSVESPEQYF.